This TCR beta chain was sequenced during a study of T cell responses to AZD1222 COVID-19 vaccine. Repertoires were generated with immunoSEQ multiplex PCR, while TCRdb's copy carries only in-frame clones and drops some. The table records 60,000 to 90,000 clones, roughly 80% of them present only once. The germline V and J ends were trimmed by 0 bases and 0 bases, with 9 bases remaining between them. The V gene's germline CDR1 is SGHNT and CDR2 YYREEE (reference sequence). The CDR3 runs 15 residues. The source is an adult who received the MenACWY meningococcal vaccine as a control. The V and J genes are TRBV5-4 and TRBJ1-1; no clear D. Sequences were derived from peripheral blood, sampled 28 days after the second dose of the MenACWY control vaccine. DNA of the CDR3: TGTGCCAGCAGCTTGGGGCAGAATCTGAACACTGAAGCTTTCTTT. The encoded protein is CASSLGQNLNTEAFF.